Listed below are T cell receptor beta chains from one sample, sequenced in a study of T cell responses to AZD1222 COVID-19 vaccine. Clones were sequenced by immunoSEQ multiplex PCR, and TCRdb holds only the in-frame ones, with some missing. The repertoire holds 86,000 or so clones, with about nine tenths as singletons. The specimen comprised peripheral blood, sampled on day 0 of AZD1222 vaccination. The source of these receptors is an adult in good health. The CDR3 runs from the conserved cysteine through the conserved F or W. D genes are given only for firm matches. Size values are once, few and many counts, or a class for expanded clones, and some rows have none.

CDR3 protein: CASSLNKGWDTEAFF
CDR3 DNA: TGTGCCAGCAGTCTCAACAAGGGCTGGGACACTGAAGCTTTCTTT
D gene: -
J gene: TRBJ1-1
V gene: TRBV27
clone size: -

CDR3 protein: CASSFRDTGELFF
CDR3 DNA: TGTGCCAGCAGCTTTCGGGATACCGGGGAGCTGTTTTTT
D gene: -
J gene: TRBJ2-2
V gene: TRBV7-9
clone size: -

CDR3 protein: CASSPRQVSDTQYF
CDR3 DNA: TGTGCCAGCAGCCCTAGACAGGTCTCCGATACGCAGTATTTT
D gene: -
J gene: TRBJ2-3
V gene: TRBV3-1/TRBV3-2
clone size: -

CDR3 protein: CASSTKTNSPLHF
CDR3 DNA: TGTGCCAGCAGCACGAAGACCAACTCACCCCTCCACTTT
D gene: -
J gene: TRBJ1-6
V gene: TRBV5-4
clone size: -

CDR3 protein: CASSLTPLFTGANVLTF
CDR3 DNA: TGTGCCAGCAGTTTAACTCCTCTTTTCACTGGGGCCAACGTCCTGACTTTC
D gene: -
J gene: TRBJ2-6
V gene: TRBV27
clone size: -

CDR3 protein: CASSERVTGRPLHF
CDR3 DNA: TGTGCCAGCAGTGAGCGAGTAACGGGTCGACCCCTCCACTTT
D gene: -
J gene: TRBJ1-6
V gene: TRBV6-1
clone size: -

CDR3 protein: CASSLGQRSYEQYF
CDR3 DNA: TGCGCCAGCAGCTTAGGGCAGCGATCCTACGAGCAGTACTTC
D gene: -
J gene: TRBJ2-7
V gene: TRBV5-1
clone size: -

CDR3 protein: CASSEEGAGYGYTF
CDR3 DNA: TGTGCCAGCAGTGAGGAGGGGGCTGGCTATGGCTACACCTTC
D gene: TRBD1
J gene: TRBJ1-2
V gene: TRBV2
clone size: once

CDR3 protein: CASSQVSSGAAFF
CDR3 DNA: TGTGCCAGCAGCCAAGTATCGTCAGGGGCAGCTTTCTTT
D gene: -
J gene: TRBJ1-1
V gene: TRBV3-1/TRBV3-2
clone size: once

CDR3 protein: CASRFDGGELFF
CDR3 DNA: TGTGCCAGCAGATTCGACGGCGGGGAGCTGTTTTTT
D gene: -
J gene: TRBJ2-2
V gene: TRBV13
clone size: -

CDR3 protein: CASSYPTSSYNSPLHF
CDR3 DNA: TGTGCCAGCAGTTACCCTACAAGCTCCTATAATTCACCCCTCCACTTT
D gene: -
J gene: TRBJ1-6
V gene: TRBV6-5
clone size: -

CDR3 protein: CASGRSVNTEAFF
CDR3 DNA: TGTGCCAGCGGCCGGAGCGTGAACACTGAAGCTTTCTTT
D gene: -
J gene: TRBJ1-1
V gene: TRBV7-9
clone size: -

CDR3 protein: CASTWSIGTGELFF
CDR3 DNA: TGTGCCAGCACCTGGAGTATCGGCACCGGGGAGCTGTTTTTT
D gene: -
J gene: TRBJ2-2
V gene: TRBV7-2
clone size: -

CDR3 protein: CASGRQAPQPQHF
CDR3 DNA: TGTGCCTCGGGACGGCAGGCTCCTCAGCCCCAGCATTTT
D gene: -
J gene: TRBJ1-5
V gene: TRBV12-3/TRBV12-4
clone size: -

CDR3 protein: CASTREGTGEETQYF
CDR3 DNA: TGCGCCAGCACCAGGGAGGGGACAGGGGAAGAGACCCAGTACTTC
D gene: TRBD1
J gene: TRBJ2-5
V gene: TRBV5-1
clone size: once

CDR3 protein: CASSYGGNEQFF
CDR3 DNA: TGTGCCAGCAGCTACGGGGGAAATGAGCAGTTCTTC
D gene: -
J gene: TRBJ2-1
V gene: TRBV5-8
clone size: -

CDR3 protein: CASSDRDSNQPQHF
CDR3 DNA: TGTGCCAGCAGTGACAGGGATAGCAATCAGCCCCAGCATTTT
D gene: TRBD1
J gene: TRBJ1-5
V gene: TRBV3-1/TRBV3-2
clone size: -

CDR3 protein: CASSQDRTAYEQYF
CDR3 DNA: TGTGCCAGCAGCCAAGACAGGACGGCCTACGAGCAGTACTTC
D gene: -
J gene: TRBJ2-7
V gene: TRBV25-1
clone size: -

CDR3 protein: CASSEGLVGANNYGYTF
CDR3 DNA: TGTGCCAGCAGTGAAGGGTTGGTAGGGGCGAATAACTATGGCTACACCTTC
D gene: -
J gene: TRBJ1-2
V gene: TRBV2
clone size: -

CDR3 protein: CASRDLNQPQHF
CDR3 DNA: TGTGCCAGCAGGGACCTCAATCAGCCCCAGCATTTT
D gene: -
J gene: TRBJ1-5
V gene: TRBV2
clone size: -

CDR3 protein: CASSEGTAETQYF
CDR3 DNA: TGTGCCAGCAGTGAAGGGACAGCGGAGACCCAGTACTTC
D gene: -
J gene: TRBJ2-5
V gene: TRBV6-1
clone size: -

CDR3 protein: CAAGQGLSGANVLTF
CDR3 DNA: TGTGCCGCCGGACAGGGCCTCTCTGGGGCCAACGTCCTGACTTTC
D gene: TRBD1
J gene: TRBJ2-6
V gene: TRBV2
clone size: -

CDR3 protein: CASSELGDSTDTQYF
CDR3 DNA: TGTGCCAGCAGTGAATTGGGGGATAGCACAGATACGCAGTATTTT
D gene: -
J gene: TRBJ2-3
V gene: TRBV6-1
clone size: -

CDR3 protein: CASSTGQFAASSGNTIYF
CDR3 DNA: TGCGCCAGCAGCACAGGACAGTTTGCCGCATCTTCTGGAAACACCATATATTTT
D gene: -
J gene: TRBJ1-3
V gene: TRBV5-1
clone size: -

CDR3 protein: CASSLTGYEQYF
CDR3 DNA: TGTGCCAGCAGTTTAACTGGGTACGAGCAGTACTTC
D gene: -
J gene: TRBJ2-7
V gene: TRBV28
clone size: -

CDR3 protein: CASSLAGNSPLHF
CDR3 DNA: TGTGCCAGCAGCTTAGCAGGGAATTCACCCCTCCACTTT
D gene: -
J gene: TRBJ1-6
V gene: TRBV7-9
clone size: once

CDR3 protein: CASRAGLSYEQYF
CDR3 DNA: TGTGCCAGCAGGGCGGGACTAAGCTACGAGCAGTACTTC
D gene: TRBD2
J gene: TRBJ2-7
V gene: TRBV7-9
clone size: once

CDR3 protein: CASSPSGGQETQYF
CDR3 DNA: TGTGCTAGCAGCCCCTCGGGGGGGCAAGAGACCCAGTACTTC
D gene: TRBD2
J gene: TRBJ2-5
V gene: TRBV7-7
clone size: -

CDR3 protein: CASSLVGTPNTEAFF
CDR3 DNA: TGCGCCAGCAGCTTGGTGGGCACGCCGAACACTGAAGCTTTCTTT
D gene: -
J gene: TRBJ1-1
V gene: TRBV5-1
clone size: -

CDR3 protein: CASTLGSNQPQHF
CDR3 DNA: TGTGCCAGCACCCTAGGGAGCAATCAGCCCCAGCATTTT
D gene: -
J gene: TRBJ1-5
V gene: TRBV6-5
clone size: -

CDR3 protein: CASSFEVSGYNEQFF
CDR3 DNA: TGTGCCAGCAGCTTCGAAGTAAGCGGCTACAATGAGCAGTTCTTC
D gene: -
J gene: TRBJ2-1
V gene: TRBV7-3
clone size: -

CDR3 protein: CASAGRMNTEAFF
CDR3 DNA: TGTGCCAGCGCAGGACGGATGAACACTGAAGCTTTCTTT
D gene: -
J gene: TRBJ1-1
V gene: TRBV6-5
clone size: -

CDR3 protein: CASSLNLYSPLHF
CDR3 DNA: TGTGCCAGCAGCTTAAATTTGTATTCACCCCTCCACTTT
D gene: -
J gene: TRBJ1-6
V gene: TRBV7-3
clone size: -

CDR3 protein: CASGFSLDRERGEAFF
CDR3 DNA: TGTGCTAGTGGTTTTTCATTGGACAGGGAAAGAGGTGAAGCTTTCTTT
D gene: TRBD1
J gene: TRBJ1-1
V gene: TRBV12-5
clone size: -

CDR3 protein: CASSLSSGNEQFF
CDR3 DNA: TGTGCCAGCAGTTTATCTAGCGGAAATGAGCAGTTCTTC
D gene: TRBD2
J gene: TRBJ2-1
V gene: TRBV28
clone size: few

CDR3 protein: CASSQEVDNEQYF
CDR3 DNA: TGCGCCAGCAGCCAAGAAGTGGACAACGAGCAGTACTTC
D gene: -
J gene: TRBJ2-7
V gene: TRBV4-1
clone size: -

CDR3 protein: CAGTGTGASTGEQFF
CDR3 DNA: TGTGCCGGAACAGGGACAGGGGCCTCGACGGGTGAGCAGTTCTTC
D gene: TRBD1
J gene: TRBJ2-1
V gene: TRBV2
clone size: -

CDR3 protein: CASSLRRTGDLVDTQYF
CDR3 DNA: TGTGCCAGCAGCTTAAGGCGGACAGGCGATTTGGTAGATACGCAGTATTTT
D gene: TRBD1
J gene: TRBJ2-3
V gene: TRBV7-8
clone size: -

CDR3 protein: CAIRGQSYTGELFF
CDR3 DNA: TGTGCCATTCGAGGACAGAGCTACACCGGGGAGCTGTTTTTT
D gene: -
J gene: TRBJ2-2
V gene: TRBV19
clone size: -

CDR3 protein: CSVDSSGTGDRYLKGYTF
CDR3 DNA: TGCAGCGTTGACTCATCCGGGACAGGGGATCGATACCTAAAGGGCTACACCTTC
D gene: TRBD1
J gene: TRBJ1-2
V gene: TRBV29-1
clone size: -

CDR3 protein: CASSYGGLDQPQHF
CDR3 DNA: TGTGCCAGCAGTTACGGAGGGCTGGATCAGCCCCAGCATTTT
D gene: -
J gene: TRBJ1-5
V gene: TRBV6-6
clone size: -

CDR3 protein: CASSLFGGRYNEQFF
CDR3 DNA: TGTGCCAGCAGCTTGTTTGGCGGGAGGTACAATGAGCAGTTCTTC
D gene: TRBD2
J gene: TRBJ2-1
V gene: TRBV5-4
clone size: -

CDR3 protein: CASTTFGDSPLHF
CDR3 DNA: TGTGCCAGCACGACATTTGGTGATTCACCCCTCCACTTT
D gene: -
J gene: TRBJ1-6
V gene: TRBV12-3/TRBV12-4
clone size: -

CDR3 protein: CASSLGVGSNTEAFF
CDR3 DNA: TGTGCCAGCAGCTTAGGTGTAGGCTCGAACACTGAAGCTTTCTTT
D gene: -
J gene: TRBJ1-1
V gene: TRBV7-9
clone size: once

CDR3 protein: CSVRPSVGEEQYF
CDR3 DNA: TGCAGCGTTCGCCCCTCGGTCGGGGAAGAGCAGTACTTC
D gene: -
J gene: TRBJ2-7
V gene: TRBV29-1
clone size: -

CDR3 protein: CASSSSGTANTGELFF
CDR3 DNA: TGTGCCAGCAGCTCATCCGGGACGGCGAACACCGGGGAGCTGTTTTTT
D gene: -
J gene: TRBJ2-2
V gene: TRBV7-9
clone size: -

CDR3 protein: CASKTSGVYEQYF
CDR3 DNA: TGTGCCAGCAAAACTAGCGGAGTTTACGAGCAGTACTTC
D gene: TRBD2
J gene: TRBJ2-7
V gene: TRBV6-5
clone size: -

CDR3 protein: CASSVGGGRPEEQYF
CDR3 DNA: TGTGCCAGCAGCGTAGGGGGTGGACGCCCGGAGGAGCAGTACTTC
D gene: -
J gene: TRBJ2-7
V gene: TRBV9
clone size: -